This T cell receptor beta chain was sequenced for a study of circulating and synovial CD4+ cells in juvenile arthritis. Concerning this clone: Its antigen is undetermined.

CDR1 SGHDN and CDR2 FVKESK come from the germline V gene. V dropped 4 bases and J dropped 3; count of bases not matched to a gene: 19. CDR3 length: 19 residues. The study's findings and limits: Diversity here was lower than in bulk blood CD4 cells.

Generated by immunoSEQ multiplex PCR, the TCRdb table keeps only in-frame clones and is missing some. The sample consists of fewer than 40,000 clones, 95% to 96% of them appearing once. Sequenced: CD4+ T cells from blood. This receptor was identified in a human donor with juvenile idiopathic arthritis. The chain couples TRBV14 to TRBJ2-5, with 8 bases lining up with TRBD1. The CDR3 loop reads CASSPRRSSGTGVKETQYF. The DNA for the CDR3 is TGTGCCAGCAGCCCCCGAAGGAGCTCCGGGACAGGAGTCAAAGAGACCCAGTACTTC.